This record concerns one T cell receptor beta chain sequence. Its antigen is not identified. The CDR3 length is 17 residues. V shed 3 bases, J shed 6 bases, and the junction held 11 bases outside the gene matches. Germline V lookup: CDR1 SGHDN, CDR2 FVKESK. This specimen belongs to a study of cytomegalovirus exposure and HLA in healthy donors. General study points: Some segments of the V type, notably TRBV6-2 and TRBV6-3, were excluded as indistinguishable. The study put under 200 TCR beta chains on its list as cytomegalovirus-associated.

A multiplex PCR was run with 60 Vbeta primers and 13 Jbeta primers. Per the study methods: Unique TCR beta chains numbered around 75 million in a later analysis, with roughly 10 million shared. Produced via immunoSEQ multiplex PCR; TCRdb's table is partial and in-frame only. Clone size and V and J calls were adopted from that table, with D and trimming inferred from the DNA. The repertoire holds some 120,000 clones, over 75% seen once, with roughly 5% in the top ten. The chain recombines TRBV14 with TRBJ1-5, with 10 bases fitting TRBD1. The TCR originated in a man aged 25 to 45 in good health and CMV-seronegative. The sequencing input was PBMCs. The CDR3 sequence: CASSHDRGLSVSQPQHF. DNA for the CDR3: TGTGCCAGCAGCCACGACAGGGGGCTATCGGTGAGTCAGCCCCAGCATTTT.